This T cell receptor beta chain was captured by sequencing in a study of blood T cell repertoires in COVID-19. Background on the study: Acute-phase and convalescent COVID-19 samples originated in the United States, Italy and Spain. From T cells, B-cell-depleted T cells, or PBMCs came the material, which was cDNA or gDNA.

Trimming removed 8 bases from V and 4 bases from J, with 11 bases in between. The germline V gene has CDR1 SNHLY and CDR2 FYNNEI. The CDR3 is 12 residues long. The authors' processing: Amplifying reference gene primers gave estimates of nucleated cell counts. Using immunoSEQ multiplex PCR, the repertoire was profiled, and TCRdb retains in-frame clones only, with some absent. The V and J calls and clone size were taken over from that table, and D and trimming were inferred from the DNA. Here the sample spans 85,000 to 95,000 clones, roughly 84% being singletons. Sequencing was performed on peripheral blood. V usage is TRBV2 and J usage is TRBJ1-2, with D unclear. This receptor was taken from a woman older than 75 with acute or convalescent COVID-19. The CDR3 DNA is TGTGCCAGCCAGACACGAACCTATGGCTACACCTTC. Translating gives CASQTRTYGYTF.